These 18 T cell receptor beta chains came from one sample sequenced in a study of cytomegalovirus exposure and HLA in healthy donors. The PCR ran on 60 Vbeta and 13 Jbeta primers. Generated by immunoSEQ multiplex PCR, the TCRdb table keeps only in-frame clones and is missing some. Of under 200,000 clones listed, approximately 85% were seen once; the top ten hold around 0.8%. Specimen: PBMCs. These receptors were obtained from a woman aged 18-35 years in good health and CMV-seronegative.

The chain couples TRBV25-1 to TRBJ2-4; 7 nucleotides align to TRBD1. Germline loops: CDR1 MGHDK, CDR2 SYGVNS. CDR3 length: 14 residues. Germline trimming cut 4 bases from V and 4 bases from J; bases unmatched to any gene: 4. The CDR3: CASSVPGQKNIQYF. The CDR3 DNA reads as TGTGCCAGCAGTGTCCCGGGACAGAAAAACATTCAGTACTTC.

The chain joins TRBV7-2 to TRBJ2-3, with D uncertain. Germline V CDR1 and CDR2: SGHTA, FQGNSA. CDR3 size: 14 residues. Trimming shortened V by 6 bases and J by 2 bases, and 12 bases separated the two germline ends. CDR3 in amino acids: CASRLGAFTDTQYF. The CDR3, as DNA: TGTGCCAGCAGGCTTGGAGCTTTCACAGATACGCAGTATTTT.

V usage is TRBV19 and J usage is TRBJ2-1; 10 bases are shared with TRBD2. In germline, CDR1 is LNHDA, CDR2 SQIVND (reference sequence). V trimming: 6 bases; J trimming: 10 bases; junction bases outside the gene matches: 15. The CDR3 runs 16 residues. The CDR3: CASSAPPVAGGEEQFF. In nucleotides, the CDR3 is TGTGCCAGTAGCGCGCCACCCGTAGCGGGAGGAGAGGAGCAGTTCTTC.

The V gene is TRBV5-1, the J gene TRBJ2-2, with 10 positions matching TRBD1. The CDR3 contains 14 residues. Germline-derived CDR1 and CDR2 are SGHRS and YFSETQ. The V segment lost 5 bases and the J segment 6 bases; nucleotides outside the gene matches: 4. CDR3 in DNA: TGCGCCAGCAGTCTTGGACAGGGGGCCGGGGAGCTGTTTTTT. It yields the protein CASSLGQGAGELFF.

This clone turned up a few times. An end of the junction does not agree with germline; a read error may underlie this. The chain has TRBV7-9 and TRBJ1-2; D is perhaps TRBD1 (6 bases). The CDR3 sequence is 12 residues long. Germline loops: CDR1 SEHNR, CDR2 FQNEAQ (reference sequence). The CDR3 nucleotides are TGTTCCAGCAGCCCGTGGACAGAGAGCTACACCTTC. Protein: CSSSPWTESYTF.

The chain uses TRBV2 and TRBJ2-3; 8 bases map to TRBD2. Germline lookup yields CDR1 SNHLY and CDR2 FYNNEI. This CDR3 spans 17 amino acids. Trimming cost V 4 bases and J 2 bases; bases outside gene matches: 11. As DNA, the CDR3 is TGTGCCAGCAGTGGAGCTATGCTCGGGGGGGTCACAGATACGCAGTATTTT. Amino acids: CASSGAMLGGVTDTQYF. Looking up the rest from reference TRBV2 and TRBJ2-3 gives the full variable domain: EPEVTQTPSHQVTQMGQEVILRCVPISNHLYFYWYRQILGQKVEFLVSFYNNEISEKSEIFDDQFSVERPDGSNFTLKIRSTKLEDSAMYFCASSGAMLGGVTDTQYFGPGTRLTVL.

The chain links TRBV5-3 to TRBJ2-3; D might be TRBD2 (6 bases). TRBV5-3 carries the ORF label, with uncertain function. V lost 0 bases to trimming and J lost 10 bases, with 18 bases between them. This CDR3 has 15 amino acids. Here the CDR3 reads CARSLAPGTLRPQYF. CDR3 DNA sequence: TGTGCCAGAAGCTTGGCCCCAGGGACTCTACGGCCGCAGTATTTT.

The rearrangement joins TRBV21-1 to TRBJ2-5; the table assigns TRBD2, which was not confirmed against the DNA. TRBV21-1 is deemed a pseudogene. This CDR3 comprises 16 residues. In nucleotides, the CDR3 is TGTGCCAGCAGCAAAAAACCCCCTATTTTCGAAGAGACCCAGTACTTC. Protein: CASSKKPPIFEETQYF.

This clone was observed a single time. The genes are TRBV30 and TRBJ1-4; possibly TRBD1 for D (6 bases). V dropped 4 bases and J dropped 4 bases, with 10 bases sitting between them. Germline-derived CDR1 and CDR2 are GTSNPN and SVGIG (reference sequence). CDR3 size: 13 residues. Here the CDR3 DNA reads TGTGCCTGGACGGACAGTTATAATGAAAAACTGTTTTTT. It is translated as CAWTDSYNEKLFF. Drawing the rest from reference TRBV30 and TRBJ1-4, the complete variable domain is SQTIHQWPATLVQPVGSPLSLECTVEGTSNPNLYWYRQAAGRGLQLLFYSVGIGQISSEVPQNLSASRPQDRQFILSSKKLLLSDSGFYLCAWTDSYNEKLFFGSGTQLSVL.

The chain links TRBV6-4 to TRBJ1-1; D not certain. The CDR3 totals 14 residues. From germline, CDR1 is MRHNA and CDR2 SNTAGT. V lost 4 bases and J 1 base, leaving 10 bases between the germline ends. CDR3 DNA sequence: TGTGCCAGCAGTGCCAAGACGGGGAACACTGAAGCTTTCTTT. It translates to CASSAKTGNTEAFF.

This chain uses TRBV15 with TRBJ1-2; D is perhaps TRBD1 (6 bases). Germline loops: CDR1 LNHNV, CDR2 YYDKDF (reference sequence). The ends were cut back, 5 bases at V and 4 bases at J, with 14 bases in the middle. CDR3 length: 14 amino acids. The CDR3 reads CATSLNRDTYGYTF. For the CDR3, the DNA is TGTGCCACCAGCCTCAACCGGGACACCTATGGCTACACCTTC.

The chain employs TRBV6-5 and TRBJ1-3; 8 bases fit TRBD1. In germline, CDR1 is MNHEY, CDR2 SVGAGI. The CDR3 runs 13 residues. Losses at the gene ends were 7 bases for V and 3 bases for J; bases not matched to a gene: 2. The CDR3 DNA reads TGTGCCAGCACCGGGACAGGTGGAAACACCATATATTTT. It encodes CASTGTGGNTIYF.

This chain uses TRBV5-8 with TRBJ2-5, with a tentative D call TRBD2 (6 bases). Germline CDR1 reads SGHTS; CDR2 reads YDEGEE. V was clipped by 2 bases and J by 1 base, with 18 bases between them. The CDR3 is made up of 17 amino acids. The CDR3 here is CASSLGRTNLRQETQYF. CDR3 bases: TGTGCCAGCAGCTTAGGCCGGACTAACCTCCGCCAAGAGACCCAGTACTTC.

The chain joins TRBV27 to TRBJ2-3; D perhaps matches TRBD2 (6 bases). CDR1 is MNHEY, CDR2 SMNVEV, per germline (reference sequence). Trimming left V 5 bases short and J 0 bases short, with 12 bases between. The CDR3 runs 15 residues. The CDR3 DNA follows: TGTGCCAGCAGTGCCTGGGCGGGGAGCACAGATACGCAGTATTTT. This codes for CASSAWAGSTDTQYF.

V is TRBV10-2 and J is TRBJ1-4; 8 bases are shared with TRBD1. The V gene's germline CDR1 is WSHSY and CDR2 SAAADI. Trimming at V came to 7 bases and at J to 8 bases, leaving 6 bases not matched to a gene. The CDR3 consists of 13 residues. This CDR3 is CASTGGSKEKLFF. The CDR3 nucleotides are TGCGCCAGCACAGGGGGCTCGAAGGAAAAACTGTTTTTT.

This clone was counted between two and nine times. For the CDR3, the DNA is TGTGCCAGTAGAAGGGCGGGGGGGCCCGCAGATACGCAGTATTTT. Translating gives CASRRAGGPADTQYF. J is TRBJ2-3 and V is TRBV19; 9 bases fit TRBD2. Germline assignment: CDR1 LNHDA and CDR2 SQIVND (reference sequence). The junction had 8 bases not matched to a gene; V was cut back by 6 bases and J by 4 bases. There are 15 residues in the CDR3.

The chain is built from TRBV5-1 and TRBJ2-5; 9 nucleotides align to TRBD2. In germline, CDR1 is SGHRS, CDR2 YFSETQ. The CDR3 sequence is 15 residues long. V trimming: 2 bases; J trimming: 5 bases; junction bases outside the gene matches: 7. The CDR3 nucleotides read TGCGCCAGCAGCTTAGCGGGGGGCTTGGATGAGACCCAGTACTTC. It codes for CASSLAGGLDETQYF.

The chain has TRBV6-5 and TRBJ2-1; TRBD2 matches at 11 bases. Germline V CDR1 and CDR2: MNHEY, SVGAGI. V lost 3 bases and J lost 5; bases outside the gene matches: 3. The CDR3 covers 15 residues. CDR3 nucleotides: TGTGCCAGCAGTTATCTAGCGGGGGGTAACAATGAGCAGTTCTTC. Translation: CASSYLAGGNNEQFF.